The entry below describes one T cell receptor (beta chain). The assay was immunoSEQ multiplex PCR, and TCRdb's table has in-frame clones only and misses some. The data hold approximately 410,000 clones, with roughly 85% observed a single time. The data derive from a study of blood T cell repertoires in COVID-19. CDR3 length equals 17 residues. CDR1 and CDR2 (germline): KGHDR, SFDVKD. V lost 9 bases and J lost 0, with 22 bases in between. V gene TRBV24-1 combines with J gene TRBJ1-1, with D possibly TRBD1 on 5 matching bases. Source material: peripheral blood. The clonotype comes from a woman aged 25 to 39 with active or convalescent COVID-19. The CDR3, as DNA: TGTGCCACCCGAAGGGGAGGGAAAAAAAGAATGAACACTGAAGCTTTCTTT. Amino acid sequence: CATRRGGKKRMNTEAFF.